This T cell receptor (beta chain) originates from a study of cytomegalovirus exposure and HLA in healthy donors. Findings and caveats of the study: TRBV6-2, TRBV6-3 and some other V segments were excluded as indistinguishable. The authors enumerated over 150 TCR beta chains as linked to cytomegalovirus.

The CDR3 consists of 12 residues. Germline lookup yields CDR1 MNHNS and CDR2 SASEGT. V lost 6 bases and J lost 9; bases outside the gene matches: 4. Turning to this clone: Its cognate antigen is unknown.

Primers: 60 Vbeta forward and 13 Jbeta reverse. Method: immunoSEQ multiplex PCR; TCRdb's copy keeps in-frame clones and lacks some. The sample contains about 150,000 clones, 65% to 85% of which appear only once. Sequences were obtained from PBMCs. The receptor was isolated from a male donor in good health and CMV-seronegative. The J gene is TRBJ2-1, the V gene TRBV6-1; 8 nucleotides align to TRBD1. The CDR3 DNA reads as TGTGCCAGCAGCGGGACAGGCATTGAGCAGTTCTTC. Translated, it gives CASSGTGIEQFF.